The 10 T cell receptor beta chains below all came from one sample that was sequenced in a study of cytomegalovirus exposure and HLA in healthy donors. Primers for the PCR totalled 60 Vbeta and 13 Jbeta. Clones were read by immunoSEQ multiplex PCR, and TCRdb kept only the in-frame ones, dropping some. The repertoire includes roughly 200,000 clones, 80% of them detected once, and roughly 0.7% sits in the top ten. The sample was PBMCs. These receptors came from a boy aged 10-17 years in good health and CMV-seronegative.

The chain joins TRBV13 to TRBJ2-1; 11 bases are a match to TRBD2. Unmatched junction bases numbered 1, after V lost 2 bases and J lost 7 bases. The length of the CDR3 is 14 residues. Looked up from germline, CDR1 is PRHDT and CDR2 is FYEKMQ (reference sequence). Written as DNA, the CDR3 is TGTGCCAGCAGCTTAATAGCGGGAGGGAATGAGCAGTTCTTC. This sequence encodes CASSLIAGGNEQFF.

V and J are TRBV7-2 and TRBJ2-7; 7 bases line up with TRBD2. The CDR3 contains 13 residues. The germline V gene encodes CDR1 SGHTA and CDR2 FQGNSA. Losses at the gene ends were 2 bases for V and 3 bases for J; bases not matched to a gene: 1. The CDR3 is CASSLPGGYEQYF. The CDR3 region has the DNA TGTGCCAGCAGCTTACCGGGGGGCTACGAGCAGTACTTC.

The chain combines TRBV2 with TRBJ1-2; possibly TRBD1 for D (6 bases). The CDR3 sequence is 17 residues long. V was shortened by 5 bases and J by 7 bases, with 26 bases between the two germline ends. CDR1 SNHLY and CDR2 FYNNEI come from the germline V gene. CDR3 amino acids: CASSSRDRGGGGGGYTF. The CDR3 nucleotides are TGTGCCAGCAGTTCCCGGGACCGAGGTGGGGGCGGCGGTGGCTACACCTTC.

This chain uses TRBV6-6 with TRBJ1-3; TRBD1 matches at 7 bases. CDR1 MNHNY and CDR2 SVGAGI come from the germline V gene (reference sequence). The CDR3 runs to 14 residues. Trimming cost V 8 bases and J 0 bases; bases outside gene matches: 4. CDR3 DNA: TGTGCCAGCCGGGACAGTAGCTCTGGAAACACCATATATTTT. This sequence encodes CASRDSSSGNTIYF.

The chain's CDR3 is CASSLPMTGRTNYGYTF. The DNA of the CDR3 is TGCGCCAGCAGCTTGCCCATGACAGGGCGTACTAACTATGGCTACACCTTC. The V and J genes are TRBV5-1 and TRBJ1-2; 7 bases agree with TRBD1. Germline trimming cut 1 base from V and 0 bases from J; bases unmatched to any gene: 9. CDR3 length: 17 residues. Germline V gives CDR1 SGHRS, CDR2 YFSETQ.

The chain joins TRBV4-2 to TRBJ1-2, with D possibly matching TRBD1 (6 bases). The CDR3 consists of 15 residues. V lost 2 bases and J 2 bases, leaving 12 bases between the germline ends. CDR1 and CDR2 (germline): LGHNA, YNFKEQ. CDR3 in amino acids: CASSQPETGNYGYTF. The CDR3 bases are TGTGCCAGCAGCCAACCCGAAACAGGGAACTATGGCTACACCTTC.

This clone was observed a single time. An end of the junction does not agree with germline; a read error may underlie this. The rearrangement uses TRBV7-9 and TRBJ1-3; 8 nucleotides line up with TRBD1. In germline, CDR1 is SEHNR, CDR2 FQNEAQ (reference sequence). CDR3 length: 15 residues. CDR3 sequence: CASSLGQASGNAIYF. The CDR3 nucleotides read TGTGCCAGCAGCTTGGGACAGGCCTCTGGAAACGCCATATATTTT.

V is TRBV7-2 and J is TRBJ2-7, with TRBD2 identical over 9 bases. CDR1 SGHTA and CDR2 FQGNSA come from the germline V gene. J lost 0 bases, V lost 2 bases, and 8 bases had no gene match. The CDR3 loop spans 17 amino acids. The chain's CDR3 is CASSLKASGTFSYEQYF. In DNA, the CDR3 is TGTGCCAGCAGCTTAAAAGCTAGCGGGACCTTCTCCTACGAGCAGTACTTC.

CDR3 amino acids: CASSLTLRGDTQYF. DNA for the CDR3: TGCGCCAGCAGCTTGACTCTTAGAGGAGATACGCAGTATTTT. The chain employs TRBV5-1 and TRBJ2-3, with D uncertain. Germline loops: CDR1 SGHRS, CDR2 YFSETQ. V shed 1 base and J shed 5 bases, with 11 bases lying between them. The CDR3 spans 14 residues.

V gene TRBV18 combines with J gene TRBJ1-3; no definite D call. The CDR3 runs 14 residues. Looked up from germline, CDR1 is KGHSH and CDR2 is LQKENI. Between the trimmed V and J ends, which lost 3 bases and 4 bases, there was a span of 10 bases. DNA of the CDR3: TGTGCCAGCTCACCCTCGCGACAAGGAAACACCATATATTTT. It is translated as CASSPSRQGNTIYF.